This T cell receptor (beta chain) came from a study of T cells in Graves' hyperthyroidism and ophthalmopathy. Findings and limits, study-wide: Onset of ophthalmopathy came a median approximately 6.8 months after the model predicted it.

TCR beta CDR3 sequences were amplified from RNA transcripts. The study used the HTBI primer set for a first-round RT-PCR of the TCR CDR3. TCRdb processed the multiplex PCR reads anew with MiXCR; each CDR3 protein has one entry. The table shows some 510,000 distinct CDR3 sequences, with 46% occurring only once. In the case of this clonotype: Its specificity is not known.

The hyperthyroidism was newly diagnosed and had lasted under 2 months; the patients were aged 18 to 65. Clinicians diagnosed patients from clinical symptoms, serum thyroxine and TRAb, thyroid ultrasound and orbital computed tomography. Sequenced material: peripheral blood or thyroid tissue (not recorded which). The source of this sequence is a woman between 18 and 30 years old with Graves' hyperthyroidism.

The chain's CDR3 is CASSLGDELYNEQYF. CDR3 DNA: TGTGCCAGCAGCTTAGGGGACGAACTCTACAATGAGCAGTACTTC. The chain recombines TRBV7-9 with TRBJ2-7, with D perhaps TRBD1 or TRBD2 (5 bases each). The V and J ends lost 1 base and 7 bases respectively, with 17 bases between them. Germline V gives CDR1 SEHNR, CDR2 FQNEAQ (reference sequence). The length of the CDR3 is 15 residues.